The text below deals with one TCR beta chain. Its antigen is not known. These data are taken from a study of neoadjuvant nivolumab and ipilimumab in lung cancer. Study in general: Nivolumab 3 mg/kg was given days 1, 15 and 29, plus ipilimumab 1 mg/kg day 1 in combination. Findings and caveats of the study: Pretherapy blood TCR richness correlated positively with resected tumor richness. TCR sequencing covered a small number of samples. Only two of four nivolumab-treated tumors gained richness and clonality by surgery.

The CDR3 extends over 18 amino acids. V was trimmed by 2 bases and J by 5 bases, leaving 22 bases between them. Germline-derived CDR1 and CDR2 are SGDLS and YYNGEE. Produced via immunoSEQ multiplex PCR; TCRdb's table is partial and in-frame only. The table records about 26,000 clones, roughly 80% of them present only once. The source is an adult with non-small cell lung cancer. Material: peripheral blood, obtained before neoadjuvant nivolumab, alone or with ipilimumab. The chain couples TRBV9 to TRBJ2-2; D gene uncertain. CDR3 sequence: CASSVRVGYQSLTGELFF. CDR3 in DNA: TGTGCCAGCAGCGTTCGAGTGGGGTATCAGAGTCTAACCGGGGAGCTGTTTTTT.